This is a list of T cell receptor beta chains from one sample in a study of CD8 T cells in Susac syndrome. Each CDR3 protein is one row after TCRdb ran MiXCR on the immunoSEQ multiplex PCR reads. Of about 150,000 distinct CDR3 sequences listed, roughly 95% are singletons. The specimen was CD4+ T cells from PBMCs. Receptors were obtained from a human donor with Susac syndrome. CDR3s include the opening cysteine and the closing phenylalanine or tryptophan. Each record gives: V gene, clone size, D gene, J gene, CDR3 protein, CDR3 DNA. D genes are given only for firm matches. The listing skips clone size in some rows; elsewhere it reads once, few, many or a size class.

TRBV7-2,NA,TRBD1,TRBJ2-1,CASSSDRANNEQFF,TGTGCCAGCAGCTCCGACAGGGCGAACAATGAGCAGTTCTTC
TRBV18,NA,TRBD1,TRBJ2-6,CASHPRGFGANVLTF,TGTGCCAGCCATCCCAGGGGGTTCGGGGCCAACGTCCTGACTTTC
TRBV25-1,few,NA,TRBJ1-2,CASSGGYGYTF,TGTGCCAGCAGTGGGGGGTATGGCTACACCTTC
TRBV7-2,NA,NA,TRBJ1-5,CASSLEGGQPQHF,TGTGCCAGCAGCTTAGAAGGTGGTCAGCCCCAGCATTTT
TRBV29-1,NA,TRBD1,TRBJ2-5,CSGLGPDRNQETQYF,TGCAGCGGCCTTGGACCGGACAGGAACCAAGAGACCCAGTACTTC
TRBV29-1,NA,TRBD1,TRBJ1-3,CSVQGGPGNTIYF,TGCAGCGTCCAGGGGGGGCCTGGAAACACCATATATTTT
TRBV7-9,NA,NA,TRBJ2-7,CASSLGPRRDYEQYF,TGTGCCAGCAGCCTGGGACCCCGGAGGGACTACGAGCAGTACTTC
TRBV9,NA,NA,TRBJ2-3,CASSVGPADTQYF,TGTGCCAGCAGCGTAGGCCCGGCAGATACGCAGTATTTT
TRBV28,NA,TRBD2,TRBJ2-7,CAIAYLAGSHF,TGTGCCATCGCCTATTTAGCGGGAAGTCACTTC
TRBV20-1,NA,NA,TRBJ2-1,CSAREVGLAGILFF,TGCAGTGCTAGAGAGGTCGGGCTAGCAGGAATTCTCTTCTTC
TRBV20-1,NA,TRBD2,TRBJ2-7,CSANPSGNSYEQYF,TGCAGTGCCAATCCTAGCGGGAACTCCTACGAGCAGTACTTC
TRBV11-2,NA,TRBD2,TRBJ2-2,CASSGTSGDTGELFF,TGTGCCAGTTCCGGGACTAGCGGTGACACCGGGGAGCTGTTTTTT
TRBV23-1,NA,NA,TRBJ1-2,CASSQPGEEGYGYTF,TGCGCCAGCAGTCAACCGGGAGAGGAGGGCTATGGCTACACCTTC
TRBV4-1,NA,NA,TRBJ2-3,CASSQVGGAQTDTQYF,TGCGCCAGCAGCCAAGTAGGGGGGGCGCAGACAGATACGCAGTATTTT
TRBV20-1,NA,TRBD2,TRBJ2-1,CSAPLGLLAGGGNEQFF,TGCAGTGCCCCCCTTGGGCTACTAGCGGGAGGCGGTAATGAGCAGTTCTTC
TRBV9,NA,NA,TRBJ2-1,CASSVGGRGRYNEQFF,TGTGCCAGCAGCGTTGGCGGGCGGGGGCGTTACAATGAGCAGTTCTTC
TRBV20-1,NA,NA,TRBJ1-6,CSVRQGINSPLHF,TGCAGTGTAAGGCAGGGGATTAATTCACCCCTCCACTTT
TRBV29-1,NA,NA,TRBJ1-1,CSVEWAVNTEAFF,TGCAGCGTTGAATGGGCAGTCAACACTGAAGCTTTCTTT
TRBV2,NA,TRBD1,TRBJ1-2,CASSPDRGHYGYTF,TGTGCCAGCAGTCCGGACAGGGGGCACTATGGCTACACCTTC
TRBV3-1,once,NA,TRBJ1-1,CASSHPPRGNTEAFF,TGTGCCAGCAGCCATCCCCCGCGGGGGAACACTGAAGCTTTCTTT
TRBV28,NA,TRBD1,TRBJ2-2,CASTLRDRNTGELFF,TGTGCCAGCACCTTACGGGACAGGAACACCGGGGAGCTGTTTTTT
TRBV6-5,NA,NA,TRBJ1-1,CASSYVSGITEAFF,TGTGCCAGCAGTTACGTGTCGGGGATCACTGAAGCTTTCTTT
TRBV20-1,NA,NA,TRBJ1-1,CSAGDTSLHEAFF,TGCAGTGCTGGGGACACCTCGCTTCATGAAGCTTTCTTT
TRBV28,NA,NA,TRBJ1-1,CASSYVNSPRGAFF,TGTGCCAGCAGTTATGTGAACAGCCCACGAGGAGCTTTCTTT
TRBV5-6,NA,NA,TRBJ2-7,CASSFGEEAMGYEQYF,TGTGCCAGCAGCTTCGGGGAGGAGGCCATGGGCTACGAGCAGTACTTC
TRBV10-3,NA,TRBD1,TRBJ2-2,CAISAQTGTAGELFF,TGTGCCATCAGTGCACAGACAGGGACGGCCGGGGAGCTGTTTTTT
TRBV20-1,NA,NA,TRBJ2-2,CSARDGGRANTGELFF,TGCAGTGCTAGAGATGGGGGCCGAGCGAACACCGGGGAGCTGTTTTTT
TRBV6-5,NA,NA,TRBJ2-5,CASSGRETQYF,TGTGCCAGCAGCGGGAGAGAGACCCAGTACTTC
TRBV29-1,NA,NA,TRBJ1-2,CSVEQDLYTF,TGCAGCGTTGAACAGGACTTATACACCTTC
TRBV20-1,NA,NA,TRBJ2-7,CSASRTTVEQYF,TGCAGTGCTAGTCGGACTACCGTCGAGCAGTACTTC
TRBV29-1,NA,TRBD1,TRBJ2-7,CSVVKDREPYEQYF,TGCAGCGTTGTAAAGGACAGGGAACCCTACGAGCAGTACTTC
TRBV24-1,NA,NA,TRBJ1-2,CATSDFGAEKGYTF,TGTGCCACCAGTGATTTCGGGGCCGAGAAGGGCTACACCTTC
TRBV7-2,NA,NA,TRBJ2-7,CASSPSGPRDEQYF,TGTGCCAGCAGCCCTAGTGGGCCTAGGGACGAGCAGTACTTC
TRBV20-1,NA,NA,TRBJ1-2,CSAKDYGYTF,TGCAGTGCTAAAGACTATGGCTACACCTTC
TRBV20-1,once,NA,TRBJ2-7,CSAKGDPSYEQYF,TGCAGTGCTAAGGGGGACCCCTCCTACGAGCAGTACTTC
TRBV20-1,NA,NA,TRBJ1-2,CSARRQAPNYGYTF,TGCAGTGCTAGGCGTCAGGCCCCTAACTATGGCTACACCTTC